This T cell receptor beta chain was sequenced for a study of blood T cell repertoires in COVID-19. Per germline, CDR1 MNHNS and CDR2 SASEGT. This CDR3 spans 13 amino acids. Trimming took off 1 base at V and 8 bases at J, with 11 bases between the two ends. Sequencing was performed with immunoSEQ multiplex PCR; in TCRdb, only in-frame clones are kept and a portion is missing. The profile shows under 100,000 clones, approximately 89% of them singletons. This chain links TRBV6-1 with TRBJ1-2, with TRBD1 as a possible D gene (5 bases). What was sequenced was peripheral blood. The source of this sequence is a human donor in a cohort sampled during active COVID-19. CDR3 amino acids: CASSEGAGWGYTF. The CDR3 DNA follows: TGTGCCAGCAGTGAAGGGGCAGGGTGGGGCTACACCTTC.